This T cell receptor beta chain was identified in a study of blood T cell repertoires in COVID-19. At the level of the study: The United States, Italy and Spain supplied acute and convalescent COVID-19 samples.

This CDR3 contains 16 residues. The germline gives CDR1 MDHEN, CDR2 SYDVKM. V lost 4 bases to trimming and J lost 7 bases; unmatched junction nucleotides: 12. TCRdb's table, derived via immunoSEQ multiplex PCR, lists solely in-frame clones and lacks some. The table has under 110,000 clones, 85% to 95% seen once; the top ten hold 5% to 6%. The sequence came from a man aged 50-60 years with active COVID-19. Material: peripheral blood. V and J are TRBV28 and TRBJ1-2; 10 bases line up with TRBD1. The CDR3 loop is CASSSRSGTGVSGYTF. The CDR3 DNA reads as TGTGCCAGCAGTTCTAGATCGGGGACAGGGGTGTCTGGCTACACCTTC.